The rows below give T cell receptor beta chains drawn from one sample of a study of T cell responses to AZD1222 COVID-19 vaccine. The data were produced by immunoSEQ multiplex PCR, yet TCRdb's version contains in-frame clones alone and is incomplete. The sample gives almost 50,000 clones, more than 65% of which show up once; 20% is in the top ten. Specimen: peripheral blood, collected on day 0 of MenACWY control vaccination. These receptor sequences come from an adult in good health. CDR3s include the opening cysteine and the closing phenylalanine or tryptophan. The D gene is left open where the match is weak. Not all rows give a size; the values are once, few, many and, for expanded clones, a class.

size	V	D	J	DNA	CDR3
NA	TRBV6-4	NA	TRBJ1-1	TGTGCCAGCAAGTTACAGGACACCAACACTGAAGCTTTCTTT	CASKLQDTNTEAFF
NA	TRBV28	TRBD2	TRBJ2-7	TGTGCCAGCAGTTTCCGTACTAGCGGGAGGTCCGAGCAGTACTTC	CASSFRTSGRSEQYF
few	TRBV7-2	NA	TRBJ2-1	TGTGCCAGCAGCCTGCGGCGGTCCAAGAGCTCCTACAATGAGCAGTTCTTC	CASSLRRSKSSYNEQFF
NA	TRBV7-2	NA	TRBJ1-1	TGTGCCAGCAGCTATTCAAACACTGAAGCTTTCTTT	CASSYSNTEAFF
NA	TRBV18	NA	TRBJ1-3	TGTGCCAGCTCACTTTCGGGGGGATACTCTGGAAACACCATATATTTT	CASSLSGGYSGNTIYF
NA	TRBV30	NA	TRBJ1-6	TGTGCCTGGAGTGCAAAGGGAAATTCACCCCTCCACTTT	CAWSAKGNSPLHF
few	TRBV9	NA	TRBJ2-1	TGTGCCAGCAGCCTCCGGATGGCTCTAGGGGGCAATGAGCAGTTCTTC	CASSLRMALGGNEQFF
few	TRBV4-1	TRBD2	TRBJ2-1	TGCGCCAGCAGCCGGGCGGGACTAGCGGTCTTAGGAAATGAGCAGTTCTTC	CASSRAGLAVLGNEQFF
NA	TRBV7-9	NA	TRBJ1-1	TGTGCCAGCAGCCAGACAGTTATGAACACTGAAGCTTTCTTT	CASSQTVMNTEAFF
NA	TRBV4-2	NA	TRBJ2-3	TGTGCCAGCAGCCAAGTCTCGTTCGGCGGACTGGACGGCACAGATACGCAGTATTTT	CASSQVSFGGLDGTDTQYF
NA	TRBV14	TRBD2	TRBJ2-1	TGTGCCAGCAGCCTTACTAGCGGGAGCGGCTATGAGCAGTTCTTC	CASSLTSGSGYEQFF
NA	TRBV3-1/TRBV3-2	TRBD1	TRBJ1-5	TGTGCCAGCAGCCATGGGTCAGGGGGAGAGCAGCCCCAGCATTTT	CASSHGSGGEQPQHF
NA	TRBV24-1	TRBD1	TRBJ1-5	TGTGCCACCAGTGAACGGGGACAGTTCGGCAATCAGCCCCAGCATTTT	CATSERGQFGNQPQHF
few	TRBV7-8	NA	TRBJ2-7	TGTGCCAGCAGTCCGGTCGGGGGTTGGTACGAGCAGTACTTC	CASSPVGGWYEQYF
few	TRBV7-2	TRBD1	TRBJ1-1	TGTGCCAGCAGCGCCGGACAGGGGTACACTGAAGCTTTCTTT	CASSAGQGYTEAFF
NA	TRBV10-1	TRBD1	TRBJ1-1	TGCGCCAGCAGTAGGGACAGCCTCACTGAAGCTTTCTTT	CASSRDSLTEAFF
once	TRBV5-1	TRBD1	TRBJ2-2	TGCGCCAGCAGGGGGATACAGGGGGCAACGGCCGGGGAGCTGTTTTTT	CASRGIQGATAGELFF
many	TRBV5-1	TRBD1	TRBJ1-1	TGCGCCAGCAGCCCGGACAGGGGATGGACTGAAGCTTTCTTT	CASSPDRGWTEAFF
NA	TRBV3-1/TRBV3-2	TRBD1	TRBJ1-3	TGTGCCAGCAGCCGCCTAAGAGGGGGACAGGGATATGGAAACACCATATATTTT	CASSRLRGGQGYGNTIYF
NA	TRBV5-1	NA	TRBJ1-1	TGCGCCAGCAGCTTGGCCACGGTGAACACTGAAGCTTTCTTT	CASSLATVNTEAFF
NA	TRBV28	NA	TRBJ2-6	TGTGCCAGCAGTTTACTAGTCTCTGGGGCCAACGTCCTGACTTTC	CASSLLVSGANVLTF